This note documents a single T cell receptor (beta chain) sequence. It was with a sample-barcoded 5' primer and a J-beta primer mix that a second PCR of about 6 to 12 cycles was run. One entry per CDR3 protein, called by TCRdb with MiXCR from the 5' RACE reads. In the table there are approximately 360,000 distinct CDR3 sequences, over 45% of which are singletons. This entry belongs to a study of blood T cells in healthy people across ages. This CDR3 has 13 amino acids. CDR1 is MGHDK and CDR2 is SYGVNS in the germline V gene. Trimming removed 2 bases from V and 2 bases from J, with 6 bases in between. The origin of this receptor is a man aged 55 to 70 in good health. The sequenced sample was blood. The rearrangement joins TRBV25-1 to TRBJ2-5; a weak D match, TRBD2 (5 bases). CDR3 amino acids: CASSERGQETQYF. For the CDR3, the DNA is TGTGCCAGCAGTGAACGGGGACAAGAGACCCAGTACTTC.